A selection of T cell receptor beta chains follows, all from one sample in a study of blood T cell repertoires in COVID-19. Sequencing was performed with immunoSEQ multiplex PCR; in TCRdb, only in-frame clones are kept and a portion is missing. Among 200,000 to 250,000 clones listed, around 80% were seen once. Material for sequencing was peripheral blood. Receptors were obtained from a woman aged 60-70 years who had recovered from COVID-19. The conserved cysteine and the conserved F or W are not part of the CDR3 here.

v_call,j_call,cdr3_aa
TRBV3-1/TRBV3-2,TRBJ2-2,ASSQYTGELF
TRBV18,TRBJ1-2,ASSQGDNYGYT
TRBV9,TRBJ1-1,ASSVDQGNPTEAF
TRBV2,TRBJ2-7,ASSEEGTGREQY
TRBV12-3/TRBV12-4,TRBJ1-4,ASSLLSNEKLF
TRBV9,TRBJ2-3,ASSPDGVTDTQY
TRBV6-1,TRBJ1-2,ASSVAAGYGYT
TRBV12-3/TRBV12-4,TRBJ2-1,ASSGQSYNEQF
TRBV6-6,TRBJ2-2,ASTQRRNTGELF
TRBV13,TRBJ1-3,ASSITGAGNTIY
TRBV19,TRBJ2-3,ASSIDFWAGTTQY
TRBV7-6,TRBJ2-1,ASSLLGGPVDEQF
TRBV24-1,TRBJ2-7,ATVTGANHEQY
TRBV2,TRBJ2-5,ASGGLAGRETQY
TRBV7-9,TRBJ1-3,ASSLVDSGNTIY
TRBV7-3,TRBJ2-7,ASSLGGAGKPYEQY
TRBV27,TRBJ2-5,ASSSGLVGVETQY
TRBV10-1,TRBJ2-1,AICTSPLYNEQF
TRBV10-3,TRBJ1-2,AISGNRLAYT
TRBV7-9,TRBJ2-1,ASSLRGNEQF
TRBV4-1,TRBJ2-7,ASSPMGQGYFEQY
TRBV3-1/TRBV3-2,TRBJ2-3,ASSFGLAGGYSDTQY
TRBV5-1,TRBJ1-4,ASSLEAGGTNEKLF
TRBV4-1,TRBJ2-7,ASSHIRSTPDEQY
TRBV15,TRBJ1-2,ATSHVRGGYGYT
TRBV30,TRBJ1-3,AWSVGSSGNTIY
TRBV6-1,TRBJ2-7,ASSERMGGYEQY
TRBV5-1,TRBJ1-6,ASSLEGGFYSPLH
TRBV2,TRBJ1-6,ASKGQGINSPLH
TRBV3-1/TRBV3-2,TRBJ2-3,ASSHGTRGGTDTQY
TRBV19,TRBJ2-7,ASRRQGASPGYEQY
TRBV11-2,TRBJ1-1,ASSSTDSSEAF
TRBV7-2,TRBJ1-3,ASSSLTLAGNTIY
TRBV4-3,TRBJ1-4,ASSQELQFANEKLF
TRBV19,TRBJ1-5,ASSNPVFNQPQH
TRBV15,TRBJ1-1,ATSRAGHTNTEAF
TRBV7-8,TRBJ2-5,ASSPGLWSPALQETQY
TRBV27,TRBJ1-2,ASSLLGGGGYT
TRBV30,TRBJ1-4,AWSVGRGLKLF
TRBV6-4,TRBJ2-1,ASSDSATPNEQF
TRBV30,TRBJ1-3,ALGNGVTGNTIY
TRBV18,TRBJ1-2,ASSPITGGSINYGYT
TRBV18,TRBJ2-2,ASSATGWTGELF